This TCR beta chain was sequenced for a study of CD8+CD57+ T cells in acquired aplastic anemia. Study information: Mean DNA quantity obtained from sorted CD4+ and CD8+ cells was about 3.2 ug. Study conclusions and caveats: Patients versus controls showed no significant CD8+ Simpson's diversity difference.

To note about this clonotype: Its antigen is currently unknown.

V lost 6 bases, J lost 5 bases, and 11 bases lay in between. There are 11 residues in the CDR3. Germline V CDR1 and CDR2: DFQATT, SNEGSKA (reference sequence). Patients included in sequencing had previously demonstrated CD8+CD57+ cell expansion by flow cytometry. TCR beta VDJ and CDR3 profiles were obtained from a genomic DNA template. MiXCR, run by TCRdb on the reads, gives a single entry per CDR3 protein. The sample contains approximately 200,000 distinct CDR3 sequences, under 50% of which appear only once. Specimen: sorted CD4+, CD8+, or CD8+CD57+ T cells (not recorded which) from PBMCs. This clonotype was sampled from a human donor with aplastic anemia. The V call is TRBV20-1, the J call TRBJ2-7; D gene ambiguous. This CDR3 is CSALAAHEQYF. CDR3 DNA: TGCAGTGCCCTCGCGGCCCACGAGCAGTACTTC.